This T cell receptor (beta chain) was sequenced during a study of technical replicates of blood from several donors (dated by TCRdb to the late 2010s). Comment on this clone: Its antigen specificity is not known. No much larger clone is present one base from it, and per-base qualities are unavailable.

From the cysteine up to the phenylalanine, the CDR3 has a length of 15 residues. Only the CDR3 DNA stays, 45 bases, in frame from base 1. Taken from the germline V gene, the CDR1 and CDR2 loops are SGHRS and YFSETQ. The germline V end is reduced by 4 bases and the J end by 4 bases; junction bases left unmatched: 4. Library prep was done by the immunoSEQ multiplex PCR assay. TCRdb retrieved this table from immuneACCESS and kept in-frame rearrangements only. Not all clones are present; in checked studies, unresolved V genes account for under half, and no reason is known for the remainder. This sample comprises roughly 76,000 clones, 85% to 95% of them detected only once. About 0.25% of the sample is taken by the ten largest.

The receptor comes from a human donor in good health. The sequenced material came from T cells isolated from PBMCs. This chain is built from TRBV5-1 and TRBJ2-2, and 10 junction bases match TRBD1. Here is the DNA: TGCGCCAGCAGCCGACAGGGGGCAGGCACCGGGGAGCTGTTTTTT. Its product reads: CASSRQGAGTGELFF.